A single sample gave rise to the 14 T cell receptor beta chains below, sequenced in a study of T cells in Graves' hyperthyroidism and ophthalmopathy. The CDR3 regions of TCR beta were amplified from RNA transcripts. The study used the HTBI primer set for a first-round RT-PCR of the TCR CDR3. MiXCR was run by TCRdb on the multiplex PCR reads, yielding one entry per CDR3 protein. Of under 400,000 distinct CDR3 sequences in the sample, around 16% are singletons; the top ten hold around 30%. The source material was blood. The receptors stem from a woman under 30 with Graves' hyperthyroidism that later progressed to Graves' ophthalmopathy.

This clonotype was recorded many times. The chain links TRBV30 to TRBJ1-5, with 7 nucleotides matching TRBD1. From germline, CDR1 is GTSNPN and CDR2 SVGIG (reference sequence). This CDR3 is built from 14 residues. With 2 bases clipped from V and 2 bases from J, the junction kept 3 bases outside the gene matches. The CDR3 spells CAWSTGQGNQPQHF. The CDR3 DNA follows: TGTGCCTGGAGTACTGGACAGGGCAATCAGCCCCAGCATTTT.

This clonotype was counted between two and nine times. CDR3 nucleotides: TGTGCCAGCCAGGGCGGGCTAGCCCTGAACACCGGGGAGCTGTTTTTT. Residues: CASQGGLALNTGELFF. The rearrangement uses TRBV6-1 and TRBJ2-2; D may be TRBD1 or TRBD2 (5 bases each). V lost 8 bases to trimming and J lost 1 base, with 17 bases between them. The CDR3 covers 16 residues. Germline V gene data show CDR1 as MNHNS and CDR2 as SASEGT.

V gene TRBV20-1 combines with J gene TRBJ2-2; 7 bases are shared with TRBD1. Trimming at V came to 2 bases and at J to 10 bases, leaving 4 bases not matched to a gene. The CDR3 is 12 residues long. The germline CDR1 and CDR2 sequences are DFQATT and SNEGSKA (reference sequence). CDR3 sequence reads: CSARPDRVELFF. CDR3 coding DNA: TGCAGTGCTAGACCTGACAGGGTGGAGCTGTTTTTT.

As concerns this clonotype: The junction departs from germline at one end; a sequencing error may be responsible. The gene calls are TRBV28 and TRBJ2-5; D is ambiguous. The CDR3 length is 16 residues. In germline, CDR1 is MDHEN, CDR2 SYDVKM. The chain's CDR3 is CVSSPSLDPSGKTQYF. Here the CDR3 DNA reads TGTGTCAGCAGTCCAAGCTTAGACCCCTCTGGGAAGACCCAGTACTTC.

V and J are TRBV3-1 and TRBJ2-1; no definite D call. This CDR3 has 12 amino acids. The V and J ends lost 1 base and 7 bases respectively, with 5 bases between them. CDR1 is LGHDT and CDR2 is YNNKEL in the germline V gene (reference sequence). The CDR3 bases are TGTGCCAGCAGCCAAGGTATTAATGAGCAGTTCTTC. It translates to CASSQGINEQFF.

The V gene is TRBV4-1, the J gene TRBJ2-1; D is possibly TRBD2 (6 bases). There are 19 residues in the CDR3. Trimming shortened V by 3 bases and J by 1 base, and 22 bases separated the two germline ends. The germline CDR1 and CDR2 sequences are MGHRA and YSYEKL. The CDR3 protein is CASSQEYKTSSQSYNEQFF. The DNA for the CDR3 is TGCGCCAGCAGCCAGGAGTACAAGACTAGTAGCCAATCCTACAATGAGCAGTTCTTC.

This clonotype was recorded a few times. CDR3 loop: CASSQDPGQVVSGNTIYF. The CDR3 region has the DNA TGCGCCAGCAGCCAAGATCCCGGACAGGTAGTCTCTGGAAACACCATATATTTT. The chain combines TRBV4-1 with TRBJ1-3; TRBD1 matches at 7 bases. V gave up 0 bases and J gave up 0 bases; unmatched junction bases: 8. This CDR3 contains 18 residues. Per the germline V gene, CDR1 is MGHRA and CDR2 is YSYEKL.

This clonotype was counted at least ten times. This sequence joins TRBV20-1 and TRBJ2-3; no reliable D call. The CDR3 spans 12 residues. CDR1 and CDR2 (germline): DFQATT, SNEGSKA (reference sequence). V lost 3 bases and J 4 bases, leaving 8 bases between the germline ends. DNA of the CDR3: TGCAGTGCTAGGTCCGCCGCAGATACGCAGTATTTT. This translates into CSARSAADTQYF.

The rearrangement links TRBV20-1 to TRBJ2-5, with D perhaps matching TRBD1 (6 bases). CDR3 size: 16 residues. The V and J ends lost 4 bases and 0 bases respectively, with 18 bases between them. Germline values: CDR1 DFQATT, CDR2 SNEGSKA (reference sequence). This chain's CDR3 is CSATIWGRGDQETQYF. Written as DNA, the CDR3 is TGCAGTGCTACGATATGGGGCAGGGGTGACCAAGAGACCCAGTACTTC.

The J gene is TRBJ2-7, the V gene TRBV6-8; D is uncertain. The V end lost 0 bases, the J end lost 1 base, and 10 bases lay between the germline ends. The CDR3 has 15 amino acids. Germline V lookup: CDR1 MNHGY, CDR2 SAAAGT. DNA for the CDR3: TGTGCCAGCAGTTACTCGATAGGACGATCCTACGAGCAGTACTTC. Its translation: CASSYSIGRSYEQYF.

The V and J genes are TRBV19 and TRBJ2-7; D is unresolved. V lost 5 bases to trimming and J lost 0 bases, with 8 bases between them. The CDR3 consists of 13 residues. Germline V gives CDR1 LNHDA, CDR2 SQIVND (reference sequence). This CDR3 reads CASSQAPSYEQYF. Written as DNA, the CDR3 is TGTGCCAGTAGTCAGGCCCCCTCCTACGAGCAGTACTTC.

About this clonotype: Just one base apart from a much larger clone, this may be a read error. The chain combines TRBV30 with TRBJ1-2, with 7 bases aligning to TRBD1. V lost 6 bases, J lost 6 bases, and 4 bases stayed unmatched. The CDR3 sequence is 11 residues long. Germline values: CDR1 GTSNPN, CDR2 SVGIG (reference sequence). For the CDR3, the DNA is TGTGCCTGTCAGGGGGTCCATGGCTACACCTTC. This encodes CACQGVHGYTF. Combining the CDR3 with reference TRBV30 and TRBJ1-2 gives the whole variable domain SQTIHQWPATLVQPVGSPLSLECTVEGTSNPNLYWYRQAAGRGLQLLFYSVGIGQISSEVPQNLSASRPQDRQFILSSKKLLLSDSGFYLCACQGVHGYTFGSGTRLTVV.

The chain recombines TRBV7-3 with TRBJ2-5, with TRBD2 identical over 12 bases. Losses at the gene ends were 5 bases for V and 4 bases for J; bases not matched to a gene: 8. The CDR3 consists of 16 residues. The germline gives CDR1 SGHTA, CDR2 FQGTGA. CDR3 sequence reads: CASSRGPGLAGETQYF. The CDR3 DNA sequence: TGTGCCAGCAGCCGAGGGCCGGGACTAGCGGGAGAGACCCAGTACTTC.

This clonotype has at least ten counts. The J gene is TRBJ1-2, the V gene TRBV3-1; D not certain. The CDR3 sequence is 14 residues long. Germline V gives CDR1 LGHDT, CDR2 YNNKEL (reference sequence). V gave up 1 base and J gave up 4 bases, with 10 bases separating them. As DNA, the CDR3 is TGTGCCAGCAGCCAAGGCCAATCTACCTATGGCTACACCTTC. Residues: CASSQGQSTYGYTF.